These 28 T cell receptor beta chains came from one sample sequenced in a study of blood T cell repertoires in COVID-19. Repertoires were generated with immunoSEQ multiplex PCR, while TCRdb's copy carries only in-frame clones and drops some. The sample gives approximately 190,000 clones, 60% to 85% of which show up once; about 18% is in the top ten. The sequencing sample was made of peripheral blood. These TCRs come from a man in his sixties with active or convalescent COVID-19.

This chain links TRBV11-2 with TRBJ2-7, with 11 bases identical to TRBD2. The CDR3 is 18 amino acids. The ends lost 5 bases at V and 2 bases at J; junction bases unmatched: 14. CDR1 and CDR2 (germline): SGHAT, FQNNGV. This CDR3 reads CASSPRRRGTSGPYEQYF. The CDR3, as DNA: TGTGCCAGCAGCCCCCGAAGACGCGGGACTAGCGGTCCCTACGAGCAGTACTTC.

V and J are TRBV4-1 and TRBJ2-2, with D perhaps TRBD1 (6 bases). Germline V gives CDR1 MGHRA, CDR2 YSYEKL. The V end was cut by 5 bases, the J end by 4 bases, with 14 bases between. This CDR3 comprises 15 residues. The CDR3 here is CASSSQQGLTGELFF. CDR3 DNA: TGCGCCAGCAGCTCCCAACAGGGTCTCACCGGGGAGCTGTTTTTT.

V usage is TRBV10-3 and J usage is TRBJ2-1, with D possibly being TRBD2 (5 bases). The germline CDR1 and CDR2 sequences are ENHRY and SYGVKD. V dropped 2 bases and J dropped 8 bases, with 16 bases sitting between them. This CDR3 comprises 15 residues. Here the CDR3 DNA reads TGTGCCATCAGTGAGGTGGCGGGCGGGTCCGATGAGCAGTTCTTC. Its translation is CAISEVAGGSDEQFF.

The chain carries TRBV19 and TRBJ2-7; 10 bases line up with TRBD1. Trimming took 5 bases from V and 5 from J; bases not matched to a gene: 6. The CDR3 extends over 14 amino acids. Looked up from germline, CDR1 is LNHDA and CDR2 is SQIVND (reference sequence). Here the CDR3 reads CASSPDRGQDEQYF. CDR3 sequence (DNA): TGTGCCAGTAGTCCCGACAGGGGGCAAGACGAGCAGTACTTC. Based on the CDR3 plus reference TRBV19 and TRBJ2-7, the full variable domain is DGGITQSPKYLFRKEGQNVTLSCEQNLNHDAMYWYRQDPGQGLRLIYYSQIVNDFQKGDIAEGYSVSREKKESFPLTVTSAQKNPTAFYLCASSPDRGQDEQYFGPGTRLTVT.

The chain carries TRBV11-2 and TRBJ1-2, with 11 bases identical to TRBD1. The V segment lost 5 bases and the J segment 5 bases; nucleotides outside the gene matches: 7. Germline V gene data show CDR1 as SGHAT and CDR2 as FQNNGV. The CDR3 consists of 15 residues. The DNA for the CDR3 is TGTGCCAGCAGCGGAGGGACAGGGGGACCTTATGGCTACACCTTC. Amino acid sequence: CASSGGTGGPYGYTF.

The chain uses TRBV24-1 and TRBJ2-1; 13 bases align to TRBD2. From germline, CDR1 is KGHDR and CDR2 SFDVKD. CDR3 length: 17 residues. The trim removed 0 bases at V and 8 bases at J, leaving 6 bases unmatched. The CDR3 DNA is TGTGCCACCAGTGATTTGAGGACTAGCGGGAGAGTTCATGAGCAGTTCTTC. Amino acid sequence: CATSDLRTSGRVHEQFF.

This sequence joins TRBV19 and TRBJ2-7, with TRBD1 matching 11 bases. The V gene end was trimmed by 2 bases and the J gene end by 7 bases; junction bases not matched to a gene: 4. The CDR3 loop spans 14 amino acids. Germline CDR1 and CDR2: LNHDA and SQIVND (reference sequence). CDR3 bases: TGTGCCAGTAGTATACGGGACAGGGGGACTGAGCAGTACTTC. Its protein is CASSIRDRGTEQYF.

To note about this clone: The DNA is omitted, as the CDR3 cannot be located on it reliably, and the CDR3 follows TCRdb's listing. This CDR3 is CASEDVGGGAGARIF. The chain combines TRBV27 with TRBJ2-1; the tabulated D call, TRBD2, remains unverified against the DNA. CDR1 and CDR2 (germline): MNHEY, SMNVEV (reference sequence). The CDR3 contains 15 residues when both ends are counted.

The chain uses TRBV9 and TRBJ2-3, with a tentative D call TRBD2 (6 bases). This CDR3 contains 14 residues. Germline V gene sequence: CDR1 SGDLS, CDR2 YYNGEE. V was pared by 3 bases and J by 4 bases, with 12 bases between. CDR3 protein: CASSAGSGPDTQYF. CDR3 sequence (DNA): TGTGCCAGCAGCGCCGGGAGTGGACCAGATACGCAGTATTTT. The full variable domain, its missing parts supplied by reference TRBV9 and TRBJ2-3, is DSGVTQTPKHLITATGQRVTLRCSPRSGDLSVYWYQQSLDQGLQFLIQYYNGEERAKGNILERFSAQQFPDLHSELNLSSLELGDSALYFCASSAGSGPDTQYFGPGTRLTVL.

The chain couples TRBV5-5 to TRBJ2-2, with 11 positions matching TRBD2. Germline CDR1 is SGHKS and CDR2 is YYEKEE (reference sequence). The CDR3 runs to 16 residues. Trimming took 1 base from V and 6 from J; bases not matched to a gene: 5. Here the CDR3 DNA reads TGTGCCAGCAGCTTGAGGTTACTAGCGGGAGCCGGGGAGCTGTTTTTT. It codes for CASSLRLLAGAGELFF.

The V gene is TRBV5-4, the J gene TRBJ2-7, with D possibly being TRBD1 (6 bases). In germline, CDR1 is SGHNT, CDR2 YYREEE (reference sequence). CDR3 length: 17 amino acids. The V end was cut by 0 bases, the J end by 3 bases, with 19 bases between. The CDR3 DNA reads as TGTGCCAGCAGCTTGGGGGGGCCACGGGGAACCGGCTACGAGCAGTACTTC. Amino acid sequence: CASSLGGPRGTGYEQYF.

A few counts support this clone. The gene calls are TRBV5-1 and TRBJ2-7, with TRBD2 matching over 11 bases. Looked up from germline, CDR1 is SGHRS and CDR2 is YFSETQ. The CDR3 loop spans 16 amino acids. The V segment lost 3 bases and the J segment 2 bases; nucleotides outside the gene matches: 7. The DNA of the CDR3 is TGCGCCAGCAGCTCAACCGGGACTAGCGGACCCTACGAGCAGTACTTC. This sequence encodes CASSSTGTSGPYEQYF. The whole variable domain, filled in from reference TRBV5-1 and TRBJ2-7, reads KAGVTQTPRYLIKTRGQQVTLSCSPISGHRSVSWYQQTPGQGLQFLFEYFSETQRNKGNFPGRFSGRQFSNSRSEMNVSTLELGDSALYLCASSSTGTSGPYEQYFGPGTRLTVT.

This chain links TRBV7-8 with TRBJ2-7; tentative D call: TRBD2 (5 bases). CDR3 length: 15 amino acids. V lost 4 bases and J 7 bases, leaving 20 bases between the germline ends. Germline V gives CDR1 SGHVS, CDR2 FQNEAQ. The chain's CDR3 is CASSYQSRTGIEQYF. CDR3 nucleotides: TGTGCCAGCAGCTACCAAAGCCGGACTGGCATTGAGCAGTACTTC.

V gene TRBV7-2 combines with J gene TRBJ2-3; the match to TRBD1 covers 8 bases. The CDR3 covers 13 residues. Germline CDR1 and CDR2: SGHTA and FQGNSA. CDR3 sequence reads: CATRGQGTDTQYF. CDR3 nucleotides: TGTGCTACCAGGGGGCAGGGCACAGATACGCAGTATTTT.

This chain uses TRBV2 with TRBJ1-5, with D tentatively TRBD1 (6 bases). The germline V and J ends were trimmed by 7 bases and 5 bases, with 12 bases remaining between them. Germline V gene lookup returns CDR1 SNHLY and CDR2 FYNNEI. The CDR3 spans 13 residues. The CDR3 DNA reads TGTGCCAGCACCGGACAGTCCTATCAGCCCCAGCATTTT. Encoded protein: CASTGQSYQPQHF. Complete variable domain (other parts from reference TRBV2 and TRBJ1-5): EPEVTQTPSHQVTQMGQEVILRCVPISNHLYFYWYRQILGQKVEFLVSFYNNEISEKSEIFDDQFSVERPDGSNFTLKIRSTKLEDSAMYFCASTGQSYQPQHFGDGTRLSIL.

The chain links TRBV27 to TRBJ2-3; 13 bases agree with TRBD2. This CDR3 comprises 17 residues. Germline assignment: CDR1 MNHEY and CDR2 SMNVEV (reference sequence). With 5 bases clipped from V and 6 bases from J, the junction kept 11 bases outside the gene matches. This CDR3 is CASSPSLAGGGLDTQYF. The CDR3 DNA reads TGTGCCAGCAGTCCCTCACTAGCGGGAGGGGGGTTGGATACGCAGTATTTT.

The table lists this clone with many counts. CDR3 in amino acids: CASSLVGPPGVQYF. For the CDR3, the DNA is TGTGCCAGCAGCTTAGTCGGCCCCCCGGGTGTGCAGTACTTC. This chain joins TRBV7-2 and TRBJ2-7; D remains ambiguous. The germline CDR1 and CDR2 sequences are SGHTA and FQGNSA. Deletions cut 1 base from V and 9 bases from J, with 16 bases between. This CDR3 region has 14 residues.

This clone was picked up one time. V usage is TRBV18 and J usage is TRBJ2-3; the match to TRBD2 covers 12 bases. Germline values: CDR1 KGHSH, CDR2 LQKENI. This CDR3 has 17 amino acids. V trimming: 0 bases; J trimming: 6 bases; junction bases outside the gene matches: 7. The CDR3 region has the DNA TGTGCCAGCTCACCACCGTCTAGCGGGAGGGCCGGGGATACGCAGTATTTT. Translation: CASSPPSSGRAGDTQYF.

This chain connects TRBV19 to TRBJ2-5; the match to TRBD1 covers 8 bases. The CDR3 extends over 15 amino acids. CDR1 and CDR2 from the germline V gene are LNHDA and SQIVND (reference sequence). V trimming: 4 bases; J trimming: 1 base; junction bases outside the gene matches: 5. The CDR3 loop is CASSTPTGGQETQYF. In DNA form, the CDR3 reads TGTGCCAGTAGTACGCCAACAGGGGGCCAAGAGACCCAGTACTTC.

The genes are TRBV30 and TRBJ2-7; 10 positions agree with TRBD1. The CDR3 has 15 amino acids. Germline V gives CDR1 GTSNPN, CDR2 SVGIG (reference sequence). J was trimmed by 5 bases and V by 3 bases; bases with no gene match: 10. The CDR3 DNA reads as TGTGCCTGGAGGGACAGGGGGACGTTGATACACGAGCAGTACTTC. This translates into CAWRDRGTLIHEQYF.

CDR3 in amino acids: CASGLDTSGRNEQFF. Written as DNA, the CDR3 is TGTGCTAGTGGTTTGGACACTTCCGGGAGAAATGAGCAGTTCTTC. This chain joins TRBV12-5 and TRBJ2-1; weak D call: TRBD2 (6 bases). The CDR3 sequence is 15 residues long. V was trimmed by 1 base and J by 7 bases, leaving 14 bases between them. CDR1 is LGHNT and CDR2 is FRNRAP in the germline V gene.

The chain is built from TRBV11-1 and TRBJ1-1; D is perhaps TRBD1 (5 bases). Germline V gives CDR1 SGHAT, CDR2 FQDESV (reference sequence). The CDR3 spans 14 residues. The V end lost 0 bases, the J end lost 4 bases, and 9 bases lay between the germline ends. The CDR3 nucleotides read TGTGCCAGCAGCTTAGCGCGGGGGAGCACTGAAGCTTTCTTT. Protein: CASSLARGSTEAFF.

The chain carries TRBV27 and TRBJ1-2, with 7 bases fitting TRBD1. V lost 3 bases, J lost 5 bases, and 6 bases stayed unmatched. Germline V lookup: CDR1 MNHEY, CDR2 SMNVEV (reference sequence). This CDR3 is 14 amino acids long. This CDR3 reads CASSFLTGRYGYTF. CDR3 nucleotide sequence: TGTGCCAGCAGTTTCCTGACAGGGAGGTATGGCTACACCTTC.

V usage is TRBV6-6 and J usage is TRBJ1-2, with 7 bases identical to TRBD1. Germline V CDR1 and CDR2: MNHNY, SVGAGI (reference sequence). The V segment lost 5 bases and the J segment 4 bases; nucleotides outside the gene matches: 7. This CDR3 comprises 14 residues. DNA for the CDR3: TGTGCCAGCAGTCCGACAGGGCAAGGCTATGGCTACACCTTC. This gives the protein CASSPTGQGYGYTF.

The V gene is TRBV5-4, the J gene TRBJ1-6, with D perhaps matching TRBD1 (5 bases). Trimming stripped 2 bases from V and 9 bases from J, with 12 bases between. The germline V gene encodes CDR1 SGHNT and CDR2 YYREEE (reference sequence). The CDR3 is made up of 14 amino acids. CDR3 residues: CASSFGSRVSPLHF. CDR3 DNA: TGTGCCAGCAGCTTTGGTAGCAGGGTTTCACCCCTCCACTTT.

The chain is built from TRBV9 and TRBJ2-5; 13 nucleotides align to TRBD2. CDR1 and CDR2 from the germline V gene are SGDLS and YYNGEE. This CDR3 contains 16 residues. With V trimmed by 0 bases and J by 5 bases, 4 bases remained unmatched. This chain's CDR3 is CASSVGGLAGVETQYF. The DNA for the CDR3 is TGTGCCAGCAGCGTAGGAGGACTAGCGGGAGTGGAGACCCAGTACTTC.

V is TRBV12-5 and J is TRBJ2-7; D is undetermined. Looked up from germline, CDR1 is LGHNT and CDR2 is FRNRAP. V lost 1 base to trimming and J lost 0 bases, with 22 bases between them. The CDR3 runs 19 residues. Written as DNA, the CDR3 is TGTGCTAGTGGTTTGGAAGGTTCGAGAGACCTAAGGAGCTCCTACGAGCAGTACTTC. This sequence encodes CASGLEGSRDLRSSYEQYF. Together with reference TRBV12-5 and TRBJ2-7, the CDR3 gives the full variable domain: DARVTQTPRHKVTEMGQEVTMRCQPILGHNTVFWYRQTMMQGLELLAYFRNRAPLDDSGMPKDRFSAEMPDATLATLKIQPSEPRDSAVYFCASGLEGSRDLRSSYEQYFGPGTRLTVT.

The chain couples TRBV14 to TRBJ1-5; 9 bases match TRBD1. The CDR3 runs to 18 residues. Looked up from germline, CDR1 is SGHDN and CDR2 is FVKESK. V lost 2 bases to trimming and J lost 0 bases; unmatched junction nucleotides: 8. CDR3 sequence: CASSQYTGGAASNQPQHF. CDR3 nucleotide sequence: TGTGCCAGCAGCCAATATACAGGGGGCGCTGCTAGCAATCAGCCCCAGCATTTT.